The present T cell receptor beta chain was sequenced within a study of cytomegalovirus exposure and HLA in healthy donors. Study outcomes and limitations: Through in vitro validation, three CMV-associated chains were shown to be specific for CMV antigens.

Note on this clone: Its antigen is still unknown.

Germline CDR1 and CDR2: ENHRY and SYGVKD. Trimming pared 6 bases from V and 6 bases from J, leaving 18 bases between. This CDR3 spans 14 amino acids. Assay used: immunoSEQ multiplex PCR; TCRdb lists only in-frame clones, some missing. The top ten clones hold 3% to 4% of a sample with 110,000 or so clones, around 83% of them seen once. The chain is built from TRBV10-3 and TRBJ2-7; D is perhaps TRBD1 (5 bases). The sequenced sample was PBMCs. This receptor was obtained from a woman aged 18-30 years in good health and CMV-seropositive. The CDR3 DNA is TGTGCCATCAGCGTCGAGTCAGGGATGGGCGAGCAGTACTTC. Protein sequence: CAISVESGMGEQYF.